A single sample gave rise to the 14 T cell receptor beta chains below, sequenced in a study of blood T cell repertoires in COVID-19. This table comes from immunoSEQ multiplex PCR, and its TCRdb copy is limited to in-frame clones, with some not included. The sample includes under 300,000 clones, 80% to 90% of them seen just once. Sample: peripheral blood. Source of these receptors: a woman aged 65 to 85 with acute or convalescent COVID-19.

This chain links TRBV6-5 with TRBJ2-1; 9 bases align to TRBD2. Germline CDR1 is MNHEY and CDR2 is SVGAGI. CDR3 length: 16 residues. With V trimmed by 4 bases and J by 6 bases, 10 bases remained unmatched. The CDR3 is CASSWQRGAETNEQFF. The CDR3 bases are TGTGCCAGCAGTTGGCAGCGGGGGGCTGAGACCAATGAGCAGTTCTTC.

The chain couples TRBV5-4 to TRBJ2-7, with a weak D call TRBD2 (5 bases). The CDR3 loop spans 13 amino acids. Germline V lookup: CDR1 SGHNT, CDR2 YYREEE (reference sequence). Deletions cut 1 base from V and 7 bases from J, with 12 bases between. The CDR3 here is CASSLSPPGEQYF. The CDR3 DNA reads TGTGCCAGCAGCTTGAGCCCCCCGGGGGAGCAGTACTTC.

This clone was recorded a few times. The rearrangement joins TRBV15 to TRBJ1-1; TRBD1 might be the D (5 bases). V lost 3 bases and J lost 4, with 12 bases in between. The germline V gene encodes CDR1 LNHNV and CDR2 YYDKDF (reference sequence). The CDR3 contains 14 residues. CDR3 sequence: CATSRAGRGTEAFF. CDR3 coding DNA: TGTGCCACCAGCAGGGCCGGTAGGGGCACTGAAGCTTTCTTT.

This clone was observed a single time. V and J are TRBV7-9 and TRBJ2-3, with D maybe TRBD2 (7 bases). The CDR3 covers 16 residues. The germline V gene encodes CDR1 SEHNR and CDR2 FQNEAQ (reference sequence). V lost 0 bases, J lost 1 base, and 11 bases lay in between. CDR3 residues: CASSLAGGPGTDTQYF. The CDR3 nucleotides are TGTGCCAGCAGCTTAGCGGGGGGGCCAGGCACAGATACGCAGTATTTT.

V gene TRBV7-9 combines with J gene TRBJ1-2, with D possibly being TRBD1 (6 bases). Between the trimmed V and J ends, which lost 7 bases and 2 bases, there was a span of 11 bases. Germline V gene lookup returns CDR1 SEHNR and CDR2 FQNEAQ (reference sequence). The CDR3 runs 13 residues. The CDR3 loop is CASTAGQNYGYTF. CDR3 nucleotides: TGTGCCAGCACCGCCGGACAGAACTATGGCTACACCTTC.

The chain employs TRBV6-6 and TRBJ1-2; weak D call: TRBD1 (6 bases). CDR1 MNHNY and CDR2 SVGAGI come from the germline V gene (reference sequence). V was shortened by 3 bases and J by 2 bases, with 7 bases between the two germline ends. The CDR3 runs to 13 residues. This CDR3 reads CASSYGQNYGYTF. CDR3 nucleotides: TGTGCCAGCAGTTATGGACAGAACTATGGCTACACCTTC.

Only one count was recorded for this clone. The chain has TRBV4-2 and TRBJ2-3, with TRBD1 identical over 9 bases. This CDR3 has 17 amino acids. V gave up 0 bases and J gave up 1 base; unmatched junction bases: 5. Germline V gives CDR1 LGHNA, CDR2 YNFKEQ. The CDR3 coding sequence is TGTGCCAGCAGCCAAGATAGGGGGGACAGGGGCACAGATACGCAGTATTTT. As protein: CASSQDRGDRGTDTQYF.

Only one count was recorded for this clone. This rearrangement joins TRBV14 to TRBJ1-1; D not certain. Germline CDR1 SGHDN, CDR2 FVKESK. Trimming removed 0 bases from V and 1 base from J, with 12 bases in between. The CDR3 runs to 16 residues. Here the CDR3 DNA reads TGTGCCAGCAGCCAAGAAGCGGCAGGCCCGAACACTGAAGCTTTCTTT. Translated, it gives CASSQEAAGPNTEAFF.

The chain employs TRBV18 and TRBJ2-3, with TRBD1 as a possible D gene (5 bases). The CDR3 is made up of 15 amino acids. In germline, CDR1 is KGHSH, CDR2 LQKENI. V lost 2 bases and J 6 bases, leaving 15 bases between the germline ends. CDR3 sequence: CASSPFRAEMDTQYF. As DNA, the CDR3 is TGTGCCAGCTCACCATTCAGGGCGGAGATGGATACGCAGTATTTT.

The chain couples TRBV3-1 (or the pseudogene TRBV3-2) to TRBJ2-2; a weak D match, TRBD2 (5 bases). This CDR3 comprises 13 residues. V shed 4 bases and J shed 7 bases, with 10 bases lying between them. CDR1 and CDR2 (germline): LGHDT, YNNKEL (reference sequence). CDR3 in amino acids: CASSPRGYGELFF. The DNA for the CDR3 is TGTGCCAGCAGCCCCCGAGGGTACGGGGAGCTGTTTTTT.

This chain connects TRBV11-3 to TRBJ2-2, with TRBD1 identical over 7 bases. The length of the CDR3 is 16 residues. The germline CDR1 and CDR2 sequences are SGHNT and YENEEA. J gave up 5 bases and V 2 bases, and 8 bases lay outside the gene matches. This chain's CDR3 is CASSLTTGQLTGELFF. In DNA form, the CDR3 reads TGTGCCAGCAGCTTAACCACGGGACAGCTAACCGGGGAGCTGTTTTTT.

In the case of this clone: The sample has other DNA sequences that encode this CDR3 too. The rearrangement joins TRBV6-5 to TRBJ1-5; no definite D call. The CDR3 sequence is 13 residues long. Germline V lookup: CDR1 MNHEY, CDR2 SVGAGI. The V and J ends lost 8 bases and 3 bases respectively, with 11 bases between them. This CDR3 is CASRRDSNQPQHF. For the CDR3, the DNA is TGTGCCAGCCGTCGGGATTCCAATCAGCCCCAGCATTTT.

This rearrangement joins TRBV5-1 to TRBJ2-5; perhaps TRBD2 as D (7 bases). The CDR3 totals 15 residues. Between the trimmed V and J ends, which lost 3 bases and 3 bases, there was a span of 15 bases. CDR1 and CDR2 (germline): SGHRS, YFSETQ. The CDR3 DNA follows: TGCGCCAGCAGCTCAACGGGGGGCGGGGAAGAGACCCAGTACTTC. Translation gives CASSSTGGGEETQYF.

This rearrangement joins TRBV7-9 to TRBJ1-6, with D maybe TRBD1 (5 bases). Germline CDR1 is SEHNR and CDR2 is FQNEAQ (reference sequence). V lost 5 bases to trimming and J lost 0 bases, with 17 bases between them. The CDR3 has 18 amino acids. In DNA form, the CDR3 reads TGTGCCAGCAGCCGATGGGGGGAGGACGGCTCCTATAATTCACCCCTCCACTTT. It encodes CASSRWGEDGSYNSPLHF.